Listed below are T cell receptor beta chains from one sample, sequenced in a study of blood T cell repertoires in COVID-19. Sequencing used immunoSEQ multiplex PCR; TCRdb keeps in-frame clones, though not all of them. The table lists about 270,000 clones, 85% to 90% of them singletons, with 15% to 18% in the top ten. What was sequenced was PBMCs or T cells enriched from blood (not recorded which). These receptors were taken from a man between 18 and 29 years old who had recovered from COVID-19. CDR3s include the opening cysteine and the closing phenylalanine or tryptophan. The D gene is left open where the match is weak. Rows give clone size only sometimes, using once, few, many, or a class for an expanded clone.

V: TRBV5-8
size: once
J: TRBJ2-3
D: .
CDR3: CASSLLELRTQYF
DNA: TGTGCCAGCAGCTTGCTGGAGTTGAGGACGCAGTATTTT

V: TRBV27
size: .
J: TRBJ1-5
D: TRBD1
CDR3: CASSSTGATRPQHF
DNA: TGTGCCAGCAGTTCGACAGGGGCTACTCGGCCCCAGCATTTT

V: TRBV10-3
size: .
J: TRBJ1-4
D: .
CDR3: CAISAGGTNEKLFF
DNA: TGTGCCATCAGTGCGGGGGGCACTAATGAAAAACTGTTTTTT

V: TRBV29-1
size: .
J: TRBJ1-2
D: TRBD1
CDR3: CSVEPTGTGKGYTF
DNA: TGCAGCGTTGAACCCACCGGGACAGGAAAAGGCTACACCTTC

V: TRBV6-4
size: .
J: TRBJ1-5
D: .
CDR3: CASRGVPQPQHF
DNA: TGTGCCAGCAGGGGAGTACCTCAGCCCCAGCATTTT

V: TRBV11-3
size: .
J: TRBJ2-7
D: TRBD2
CDR3: CASSLDGLAEAYEQYF
DNA: TGTGCCAGCAGCTTAGATGGACTAGCGGAAGCCTACGAGCAGTACTTC

V: TRBV9
size: .
J: TRBJ2-1
D: .
CDR3: CASSVTASGAYNEQFF
DNA: TGTGCCAGCAGCGTAACTGCGAGCGGAGCATACAATGAGCAGTTCTTC

V: TRBV12-2
size: once
J: TRBJ1-3
D: .
CDR3: CASRSPRGSGNTIYF
DNA: TGTGCAAGTCGCTCCCCCAGGGGCTCTGGAAACACCATATATTTT

V: TRBV3-1/TRBV3-2
size: few
J: TRBJ1-2
D: .
CDR3: CASSQPGHLYGYTF
DNA: TGTGCCAGCAGCCAACCCGGACATCTCTATGGCTACACCTTC

V: TRBV14
size: .
J: TRBJ2-1
D: .
CDR3: CASSQDERRDKYYHEQFF
DNA: TGTGCCAGCAGCCAAGATGAAAGACGGGACAAGTATTATCATGAGCAGTTCTTC

V: TRBV9
size: .
J: TRBJ1-3
D: .
CDR3: CASSAGITGNTIYF
DNA: TGTGCCAGCAGCGCGGGAATAACTGGAAACACCATATATTTT

V: TRBV19
size: .
J: TRBJ1-1
D: .
CDR3: CASSSSDSLNTEAFF
DNA: TGTGCCAGTAGTTCCTCGGACAGTCTGAACACTGAAGCTTTCTTT

V: TRBV27
size: .
J: TRBJ2-7
D: TRBD1
CDR3: CASSFGTGGYEQYF
DNA: TGTGCCAGCAGTTTCGGGACAGGGGGCTACGAGCAGTACTTC

V: TRBV6-1
size: .
J: TRBJ1-4
D: TRBD1
CDR3: CASSEVSGGGSEKLFF
DNA: TGTGCCAGCAGTGAAGTATCAGGGGGCGGGAGTGAAAAACTGTTTTTT

V: TRBV6-5
size: .
J: TRBJ2-7
D: TRBD2
CDR3: CASSYSSGGNYEQYF
DNA: TGTGCCAGCAGTTACAGTAGCGGGGGGAACTACGAGCAGTACTTC

V: TRBV25-1
size: few
J: TRBJ1-5
D: .
CDR3: CASSESGSNQPQHF
DNA: TGTGCCAGCAGTGAATCGGGAAGCAATCAGCCCCAGCATTTT

V: TRBV6-5
size: .
J: TRBJ2-7
D: .
CDR3: CASSYSRGTYEQYF
DNA: TGTGCCAGCAGTTACAGTCGCGGAACCTACGAGCAGTACTTC

V: TRBV6-5
size: .
J: TRBJ1-1
D: .
CDR3: CASSYSMGREGTEAFF
DNA: TGTGCCAGCAGTTACTCGATGGGCAGGGAGGGAACCGAAGCTTTCTTT

V: TRBV6-5
size: .
J: TRBJ1-2
D: .
CDR3: CASTPFDGNYGYTF
DNA: TGTGCCAGCACCCCATTCGACGGGAACTATGGCTACACCTTC

V: TRBV5-1
size: .
J: TRBJ2-7
D: TRBD1
CDR3: CASSQTGGAPGYEQYF
DNA: TGCGCCAGCAGTCAGACAGGGGGGGCCCCCGGCTACGAGCAGTACTTC

V: TRBV28
size: .
J: TRBJ2-7
D: TRBD2
CDR3: CASKPSGFPSSYEQYF
DNA: TGTGCCAGCAAACCTAGCGGGTTTCCCTCTTCCTACGAGCAGTACTTC

V: TRBV7-9
size: .
J: TRBJ2-1
D: .
CDR3: CASSLAGVNEQFF
DNA: TGTGCCAGCAGCTTAGCAGGGGTGAATGAGCAGTTCTTC

V: TRBV5-4
size: few
J: TRBJ2-2
D: TRBD2
CDR3: CASSQLGLAGGSGELFF
DNA: TGTGCCAGCAGCCAATTGGGACTAGCGGGAGGTTCCGGGGAGCTGTTTTTT

V: TRBV18
size: .
J: TRBJ2-2
D: .
CDR3: CASSPQGMTGELFF
DNA: TGTGCCAGCTCACCACAGGGGATGACCGGGGAGCTGTTTTTT

V: TRBV7-9
size: once
J: TRBJ2-7
D: TRBD1
CDR3: CASSMTGSSYEQYF
DNA: TGTGCCAGCAGCATGACAGGGTCCTCCTACGAGCAGTACTTC

V: TRBV11-2
size: .
J: TRBJ2-7
D: .
CDR3: CASSFGAYEQYF
DNA: TGTGCCAGCAGCTTTGGAGCCTACGAGCAGTACTTC

V: TRBV4-1
size: .
J: TRBJ2-2
D: .
CDR3: CASSPAVVSANTGELFF
DNA: TGCGCCAGCAGCCCCGCGGTCGTCAGCGCGAACACCGGGGAGCTGTTTTTT

V: TRBV30
size: .
J: TRBJ2-1
D: .
CDR3: CAWSSGGAQFF
DNA: TGTGCCTGGAGTAGTGGGGGGGCACAGTTCTTC